Included here is one T cell receptor (beta chain) sequence, with context. Its target antigen remains unknown. One base away there is no much larger clone; base qualities are not given. This sample was taken from a study of blood T cells in healthy people across ages (dated by TCRdb to the mid-2010s). In the study overall: In model experiments, roughly one uniquely barcoded TCR beta cDNA molecule per two T cells was captured by template switching. To track age-related changes in TCR beta repertoire diversity, the study relied on deep sequencing normalized with unique cDNA molecular identifiers. Four age groups were formed from the donors: young (average roughly 15 years), middle-aged (approximately 40), aged (62) and long-lived (82). To avoid experimental bias, donors of different ages were distributed randomly across sequencing lanes. Two additional independent replicas of 1 million unique cDNA reads from the same blood draw were analyzed for two donors (one aged 18 to 30 and one aged 80 or older). General conclusions and limits of the study: Total diversity estimates from one million sequenced T cells were considered lower bounds and underestimates. The long-lived group showed more naive CD4+ T cells, fewer expanded clones and increased TCR diversity than the aged group, suggesting age selection. Conclusive comparison of naive and antigen-experienced compartments was prevented by the profiling of bulk unsorted PBMCs. The percentage of naive T cells measured by flow cytometry correlated strongly with observed TCR beta diversity. Observed TCR beta diversity per million T cells fell roughly linearly with age, and a significant reduction was already apparent by age approximately 40. The CMV infection status of donors was not known, potentially confounding age-related changes in expanded clonotypes.

V is trimmed back by 6 bases and J by 2 bases, and the junction contains 14 bases that no gene match accounts for. The germline V gene supplies CDR1 SGHNT and CDR2 YENEEA. The CDR3 covers 18 residues, taking in both the cysteine and the phenylalanine. Here the CDR3 DNA is all that survives: 54 bases in frame from base 1. The donors were roughly 40 Caucasian individuals from Russia, aged roughly 6 to 100 years, who were systemically healthy. Ten milliliters of peripheral blood were drawn from each donor into EDTA-treated Vacutainer tubes. Ficoll-Paque density-gradient centrifugation was used to isolate PBMCs, with at least 7 million per sample. Total RNA, at least 6 micrograms per sample, was extracted from PBMCs with Trizol reagent. For every donor, flow cytometry on a PBMC aliquot measured the percentage of naive CD45RAhigh/CD27high T cells. Receptor libraries were prepared by 5' RACE. Sequencer: Illumina HiSeq 2500. A second roughly 6 to 11 cycle PCR used a sample-barcoded 5' primer and a J-beta primer mix. Each TCR beta cDNA molecule received a unique molecular identifier from a template-switch 5' adaptor carrying 12 random nucleotides. At least 2.5 million CDR3-containing paired-end reads were obtained from each sample. All of the RNA was converted into first-strand cDNA using the Mint cDNA synthesis kit, with a TRBC-specific oligonucleotide serving as the primer. Following uracil-DNA glycosylase treatment, all cDNA underwent a first 18-cycle PCR with the universal primers M1SS and BC2_uni_R. The original methods were these. Each sample was normalized by randomly selecting 1 million high-quality reads, each carrying a distinct molecular identifier. Instead of being binned into consensus sequences, reads that shared molecular identifiers were thrown out. MiTCR, set to a Q25 quality threshold and the strictest error-elimination algorithm, was used for CDR3 identification, clonotype clustering and error correction. Lower-bound total TCR beta diversity was estimated with a nonparametric unseen species model using Euler transformation. The public reads were reanalyzed by TCRdb: fastp trimming at Q25, MiXCR alignment, in-frame beta chains only. Rows with a matching CDR3 protein are joined into one entry that keeps the most common DNA and genes. TCRdb assigned the V and J calls; the authors' analysis was not used. Recorded for this sample are around 790,000 distinct CDR3 sequences; 44% of them occurred a single time. The ten most abundant clones make up about a fifth of the sample.

The chain links TRBV11-3 with TRBJ2-3, with TRBD2 matching 10 junction bases. The receptor was derived from a man between 60 and 70 years old in good health. The specimen was blood. CDR3 sequence: CASSSWGASGSITDTQYF. The bases are TGTGCCAGCAGTTCGTGGGGGGCTAGCGGGAGTATCACAGATACGCAGTATTTT.